What follows is one T cell receptor (beta chain) and its context. Its antigen is not known. A much larger clonotype is one base distant, so this may be a read error. Looked up from germline, CDR1 is DFQATT and CDR2 is SNEGSKA (reference sequence). The CDR3 covers 14 residues. The source of the sample is a study of molecular identifiers for immune sequencing clone quantification. TCRdb redid the calling of the PCR reads with MiXCR, one entry per CDR3 protein. The table includes about half a million distinct CDR3 sequences, roughly 26% detected once. A CD8+CD4-CCR7+CD45RA+ gate was used to sort naive CD8 T cells. General observations from the study: Clonotypes topping 20 RNA copies carried over 99% of effector molecules but under 1% of naive ones. Reportedly, one cell's Jurkat TCR RNA was detected within 1,100,000 naive CD8 cells.

The specimen sequenced was naive CD8+ T cells from blood, with Jurkat cell RNA spiked in. Subset: FACS-sorted CD8+CD4-CCR7+CD45RA+ naive T cells. This receptor was identified in a human donor in good health. Some libraries in this study had Jurkat cell RNA spiked in. This sequence joins TRBV20-1 and TRBJ2-7, with TRBD2 identical over 7 bases. The CDR3 nucleotides are TGCAATGCTAGGTTGCGCGGGAGTAATCGGGAGCAGTACTTC. Its protein product is CNARLRGSNREQYF.